This record looks at one TCR beta chain sequence and its context. This entry belongs to a study of cytomegalovirus exposure and HLA in healthy donors. This PCR relied on a set of 60 Vbeta primers and 13 Jbeta primers. Assay used: immunoSEQ multiplex PCR; TCRdb lists only in-frame clones, some missing. The sample carries under 200,000 clones, about 80% recorded once. The V gene lost 0 bases and the J gene lost 6 bases, with 15 bases spanning the gap. The CDR3 is 16 amino acids. From germline, CDR1 is LGHNA and CDR2 YNFKEQ. The chain carries TRBV4-2 and TRBJ2-1; maybe TRBD2 (6 bases). Sequencing used PBMCs. This sequence originates from a woman aged 40 to 55 in good health and CMV-seronegative. CDR3: CASSQDSRGTRNEQFF. The CDR3, as DNA: TGTGCCAGCAGCCAAGATTCGCGCGGGACTCGCAATGAGCAGTTCTTC.